Shown below are 25 T cell receptor beta chains from a single sample sequenced in a study of blood T cell repertoires in COVID-19. Sequencing was performed with immunoSEQ multiplex PCR; in TCRdb, only in-frame clones are kept and a portion is missing. The sample has under 100,000 clones, under 90% seen once. The sequenced sample consisted of peripheral blood. These receptors originate from a man aged 60 to 75 with COVID-19, enrolled during active disease.

This sequence joins TRBV18 and TRBJ2-7, with 7 bases fitting TRBD2. CDR1 and CDR2 from the germline V gene are KGHSH and LQKENI. There are 15 residues in the CDR3. V lost 3 bases and J lost 1; bases outside the gene matches: 6. Here the CDR3 reads CASSPGGSSSYEQYF. The CDR3 DNA sequence: TGTGCCAGCTCACCGGGAGGGAGTAGTTCCTACGAGCAGTACTTC.

The J gene is TRBJ1-1, the V gene TRBV10-3; a possible D gene is TRBD1 (6 bases). The length of the CDR3 is 12 residues. The germline gives CDR1 ENHRY, CDR2 SYGVKD. Trimming took off 7 bases at V and 6 bases at J, with 12 bases between the two ends. The CDR3 bases are TGTGCCATCATGGGGGCAGGGCCTGAAGCTTTCTTT. Encoded protein: CAIMGAGPEAFF.

This clone appeared a few times. The V call is TRBV7-3, the J call TRBJ2-7, with 7 positions matching TRBD1. The germline gives CDR1 SGHTA, CDR2 FQGTGA. The trim removed 5 bases at V and 0 bases at J, leaving 7 bases unmatched. The CDR3 extends over 15 amino acids. CDR3 protein: CASSIDRASSYEQYF. CDR3 DNA: TGTGCCAGCAGCATAGACAGGGCGAGCTCCTACGAGCAGTACTTC. The entire variable domain, with the rest obtained from reference TRBV7-3 and TRBJ2-7, is as follows: GAGVSQTPSNKVTEKGKYVELRCDPISGHTALYWYRQSLGQGPEFLIYFQGTGAADDSGLPNDRFFAVRPEGSVSTLKIQRTERGDSAVYLCASSIDRASSYEQYFGPGTRLTVT.

The chain has TRBV7-3 and TRBJ2-1; 12 nucleotides align to TRBD2. The CDR3 loop spans 17 amino acids. Unmatched junction bases numbered 10, after V lost 4 bases and J lost 6 bases. Germline loops: CDR1 SGHTA, CDR2 FQGTGA. CDR3 sequence reads: CASSSSPGLAGPNEQFF. Written as DNA, the CDR3 is TGTGCCAGCAGCTCGTCCCCGGGACTAGCGGGTCCCAATGAGCAGTTCTTC.

The chain has TRBV7-2 and TRBJ1-5; weak D call: TRBD1 (5 bases). This CDR3 region has 15 residues. From germline, CDR1 is SGHTA and CDR2 FQGNSA. V shed 3 bases and J shed 0 bases, with 9 bases lying between them. The CDR3 sequence is CASSFQGYSNQPQHF. CDR3 DNA sequence: TGTGCCAGCAGCTTCCAGGGTTATAGCAATCAGCCCCAGCATTTT.

The J gene is TRBJ2-7, the V gene TRBV5-4, with TRBD1 matching over 9 bases. This CDR3 is 15 amino acids long. After removal of 4 bases from V and 3 bases from J, the junction contained 8 bases not matched to a gene. The germline V gene has CDR1 SGHNT and CDR2 YYREEE (reference sequence). In nucleotides, the CDR3 is TGTGCCAGCAGCGTCACGGGACAGGGAGTCTACGAGCAGTACTTC. Translated, it gives CASSVTGQGVYEQYF.

The V and J genes are TRBV10-3 and TRBJ2-3; possibly TRBD2 for D (5 bases). V was cut by 10 bases and J by 5 bases, with 25 bases left in between. CDR1 ENHRY and CDR2 SYGVKD come from the germline V gene. CDR3 length: 16 residues. The CDR3 nucleotides read TGTGCCACTGCCCTCCCGGGTGGGAGTGATGGAGATACGCAGTATTTT. As protein: CATALPGGSDGDTQYF.

The chain employs TRBV7-9 and TRBJ1-1, with D perhaps TRBD1 (6 bases). This CDR3 region has 14 residues. Per germline, CDR1 SEHNR and CDR2 FQNEAQ (reference sequence). Trimming pared 0 bases from V and 6 bases from J, leaving 11 bases between. CDR3 sequence: CASSLARTESEAFF. The CDR3 DNA sequence: TGTGCCAGCAGCTTAGCCAGGACAGAATCTGAAGCTTTCTTT.

This chain joins TRBV19 and TRBJ2-1; TRBD2 matches at 14 bases. From germline, CDR1 is LNHDA and CDR2 SQIVND (reference sequence). The V segment lost 3 bases and the J segment 7 bases; nucleotides outside the gene matches: 2. The CDR3 spans 15 residues. DNA of the CDR3: TGTGCCAGTAGTATCGGGACTAGCGGGAGTAATGAGCAGTTCTTC. Residues: CASSIGTSGSNEQFF. Together with reference TRBV19 and TRBJ2-1, the CDR3 gives the full variable domain: DGGITQSPKYLFRKEGQNVTLSCEQNLNHDAMYWYRQDPGQGLRLIYYSQIVNDFQKGDIAEGYSVSREKKESFPLTVTSAQKNPTAFYLCASSIGTSGSNEQFFGPGTRLTVL.

The chain joins TRBV29-1 to TRBJ1-2; weak D call: TRBD1 (5 bases). Trimming took off 7 bases at V and 8 bases at J, with 20 bases between the two ends. Germline CDR1 is SQVTM and CDR2 is ANQGSEA. The length of the CDR3 is 13 residues. CDR3 sequence: CSAQGPGSAGYTF. The CDR3 DNA sequence: TGCAGCGCCCAAGGCCCAGGGTCTGCCGGCTACACCTTC.

The chain joins TRBV18 to TRBJ1-6; D gene unclear. The CDR3 contains 14 residues. CDR1 is KGHSH, CDR2 LQKENI, per germline. V dropped 0 bases and J dropped 7 bases, with 7 bases sitting between them. CDR3 in DNA: TGTGCCAGCTCACCACCGGGCAGAAATTCACCCCTCCACTTT. It translates to CASSPPGRNSPLHF.

V is TRBV18 and J is TRBJ2-7, with 9 bases fitting TRBD2. Per germline, CDR1 KGHSH and CDR2 LQKENI. The CDR3 is 13 residues long. J gave up 6 bases and V 4 bases, and 4 bases lay outside the gene matches. The CDR3 nucleotides are TGTGCCAGCTCACGTAGCGGGAGCTCCGAGCAGTACTTC. This translates into CASSRSGSSEQYF.

The CDR3 DNA follows: TGTGCCAGCAGCTTAGTCGCGGGTCCCACTAACTATGGCTACACCTTC. Translation gives CASSLVAGPTNYGYTF. This chain uses TRBV7-8 with TRBJ1-2; D not certain. The CDR3 length is 16 residues. CDR1 SGHVS and CDR2 FQNEAQ come from the germline V gene. Trimming pared 1 base from V and 0 bases from J, leaving 12 bases between.

This rearrangement joins TRBV5-1 to TRBJ1-4, with TRBD1 as a possible D gene (5 bases). The CDR3 is 14 amino acids. The V gene's germline CDR1 is SGHRS and CDR2 YFSETQ. The V and J ends lost 4 bases and 8 bases respectively, with 15 bases between them. The DNA for the CDR3 is TGCGCCAGCAGCCCCGCCACACGGGGGGAAAAACTGTTTTTT. This encodes CASSPATRGEKLFF.

This clone was detected only once. The J gene is TRBJ1-2, the V gene TRBV7-6; D gene ambiguous. Trimming took off 7 bases at V and 4 bases at J, with 19 bases between the two ends. The V gene's germline CDR1 is SGHVS and CDR2 FNYEAQ. The CDR3 loop spans 15 amino acids. CDR3 region: CASTRTGGFPYGYTF. Here the CDR3 DNA reads TGTGCCAGCACCCGAACTGGCGGTTTTCCCTATGGCTACACCTTC.

The genes are TRBV27 and TRBJ2-7, with D possibly matching TRBD1 (6 bases). Germline CDR1 and CDR2: MNHEY and SMNVEV (reference sequence). With 5 bases removed from V and 1 base from J, the gap between germline ends came to 12 bases. This CDR3 comprises 14 residues. CDR3 in DNA: TGTGCCAGCAGTCTAGGACAGCGTTCCTACGAGCAGTACTTC. Encoded protein: CASSLGQRSYEQYF.

This clone was seen just once. V gene TRBV9 combines with J gene TRBJ2-3; 8 bases agree with TRBD2. Germline V gives CDR1 SGDLS, CDR2 YYNGEE. V gave up 0 bases and J gave up 4 bases; unmatched junction bases: 4. The CDR3 sequence is 15 residues long. The CDR3 loop reads CASSVVSGSADTQYF. As DNA, the CDR3 is TGTGCCAGCAGCGTAGTCAGCGGGAGTGCAGATACGCAGTATTTT.

This chain uses TRBV6-5 with TRBJ2-7; 7 nucleotides match TRBD2. The J segment lost 4 bases and the V segment lost 5 bases, leaving 11 bases of the junction unmatched. There are 15 residues in the CDR3. The germline V gene has CDR1 MNHEY and CDR2 SVGAGI. The CDR3 nucleotides read TGTGCCAGCAGTAATCGACTAGCTGGCTCATACGAGCAGTACTTC. Its protein is CASSNRLAGSYEQYF.

Notes on this clone: This same CDR3 is encoded by further DNA sequences in the sample. V is TRBV24-1 and J is TRBJ1-5; D is uncertain. V shed 3 bases and J shed 4 bases, with 3 bases lying between them. CDR1 and CDR2 from the germline V gene are KGHDR and SFDVKD. The CDR3 totals 12 residues. Here the CDR3 DNA reads TGTGCCACCAGTGATCCTAATCAGCCCCAGCATTTT. Residues: CATSDPNQPQHF.

This clone was detected once. This chain links TRBV6-2 or TRBV6-3 with TRBJ2-2, with TRBD2 identical over 14 bases. Germline V lookup: CDR1 MNHEY, CDR2 SVGEGT. Losses at the gene ends were 5 bases for V and 6 bases for J; bases not matched to a gene: 5. There are 16 residues in the CDR3. The CDR3 sequence: CASSLGLAGEAGELFF. DNA of the CDR3: TGTGCCAGCAGTCTGGGACTAGCGGGAGAGGCCGGGGAGCTGTTTTTT.

The V call is TRBV25-1, the J call TRBJ2-5; 9 bases are shared with TRBD1. After removal of 2 bases from V and 6 bases from J, the junction contained 4 bases not matched to a gene. Germline lookup yields CDR1 MGHDK and CDR2 SYGVNS. The CDR3 extends over 14 amino acids. CDR3 DNA: TGTGCCAGCAGTGAAGACAGGGGGTTACAGACCCAGTACTTC. It encodes CASSEDRGLQTQYF.

The V call is TRBV7-3, the J call TRBJ2-3, with D possibly matching TRBD2 (6 bases). The CDR3 runs to 16 residues. V was pared by 0 bases and J by 0 bases, with 10 bases between. CDR1 is SGHTA and CDR2 is FQGTGA in the germline V gene. This CDR3 reads CASSLTGGRSTDTQYF. The CDR3 DNA reads as TGTGCCAGCAGCTTAACGGGGGGTCGTAGCACAGATACGCAGTATTTT.

The gene calls are TRBV9 and TRBJ1-1; 8 bases are a match to TRBD1. CDR1 and CDR2 (germline): SGDLS, YYNGEE. V was pared by 6 bases and J by 2 bases, with 9 bases of the junction left unmatched. The CDR3 consists of 15 residues. Here the CDR3 DNA reads TGTGCCAGCACCGCCAGGACAGGGCCCAACACTGAAGCTTTCTTT. Amino acids: CASTARTGPNTEAFF.

The J gene is TRBJ2-6, the V gene TRBV7-2; possible D gene TRBD1, 6 bases. Trimming took off 3 bases at V and 3 bases at J, with 9 bases between the two ends. The germline V gene encodes CDR1 SGHTA and CDR2 FQGNSA. This CDR3 is 15 amino acids long. CDR3 residues: CASSFATGGANVLTF. The CDR3, as DNA: TGTGCCAGCAGCTTCGCGACAGGTGGGGCCAACGTCCTGACTTTC. Looking up the rest from reference TRBV7-2 and TRBJ2-6 gives the full variable domain: GAGVSQSPSNKVTEKGKDVELRCDPISGHTALYWYRQSLGQGLEFLIYFQGNSAPDKSGLPSDRFSAERTGGSVSTLTIQRTQQEDSAVYLCASSFATGGANVLTFGAGSRLTVL.

This clone was counted a single time. The genes are TRBV19 and TRBJ2-1, with D perhaps matching TRBD2 (5 bases). CDR1 and CDR2 from the germline V gene are LNHDA and SQIVND (reference sequence). The V end was cut by 5 bases, the J end by 0 bases, with 17 bases between. The CDR3 runs to 17 residues. In DNA, the CDR3 is TGTGCCAGTAGTCCCCGCAGCGGCTGGAGCTCCTACAATGAGCAGTTCTTC. Encoded protein: CASSPRSGWSSYNEQFF. Full variable domain (remainder filled in from reference TRBV19 and TRBJ2-1): DGGITQSPKYLFRKEGQNVTLSCEQNLNHDAMYWYRQDPGQGLRLIYYSQIVNDFQKGDIAEGYSVSREKKESFPLTVTSAQKNPTAFYLCASSPRSGWSSYNEQFFGPGTRLTVL.